This entry lists 26 T cell receptor beta chains sequenced from one sample in a study of monozygotic twins with cystic fibrosis. Profiled with immunoSEQ multiplex PCR; TCRdb holds only in-frame clones, not every one. The sample includes about 21,000 clones, about 90% of them seen just once. The sequencing input was blood. The receptors shown here come from a girl aged 2 to 10 with cystic fibrosis.

This sequence joins TRBV19 and TRBJ2-3; 12 bases match TRBD1. With 5 bases clipped from V and 4 bases from J, the junction kept 10 bases outside the gene matches. The CDR3 loop spans 17 amino acids. Germline CDR1 reads LNHDA; CDR2 reads SQIVND (reference sequence). CDR3 loop: CASSPGTGGVTADTQYF. CDR3 in DNA: TGTGCCAGTAGTCCCGGGACAGGGGGCGTCACGGCAGATACGCAGTATTTT.

The chain is built from TRBV7-2 and TRBJ1-1, with TRBD1 identical over 8 bases. CDR1 is SGHTA and CDR2 is FQGNSA in the germline V gene. The CDR3 is 16 residues long. The V segment lost 5 bases and the J segment 7 bases; nucleotides outside the gene matches: 15. CDR3 sequence reads: CASSIIISGQGSEAFF. DNA for the CDR3: TGTGCCAGCAGCATTATTATCTCCGGACAGGGCAGTGAAGCTTTCTTT.

J is TRBJ2-3 and V is TRBV4-1; 8 bases align to TRBD1. The CDR3 totals 16 residues. Germline values: CDR1 MGHRA, CDR2 YSYEKL. Trimming cost V 5 bases and J 0 bases; bases outside gene matches: 7. This CDR3 is CASSSGTGPSTDTQYF. DNA of the CDR3: TGCGCCAGCAGCTCGGGGACAGGCCCTAGCACAGATACGCAGTATTTT.

The chain is built from TRBV19 and TRBJ1-4; D uncertain. Germline values: CDR1 LNHDA, CDR2 SQIVND (reference sequence). The ends were cut back, 6 bases at V and 5 bases at J, with 19 bases in the middle. This CDR3 region has 16 residues. The CDR3 sequence: CASSPGGVRGNEKLFF. In nucleotides, the CDR3 is TGTGCCAGTAGCCCGGGCGGAGTGAGAGGGAATGAAAAACTGTTTTTT. Supplemented by reference TRBV19 and TRBJ1-4, the full variable domain reads DGGITQSPKYLFRKEGQNVTLSCEQNLNHDAMYWYRQDPGQGLRLIYYSQIVNDFQKGDIAEGYSVSREKKESFPLTVTSAQKNPTAFYLCASSPGGVRGNEKLFFGSGTQLSVL.

This sequence joins TRBV2 and TRBJ1-1; 7 positions match TRBD1. CDR1 is SNHLY and CDR2 is FYNNEI in the germline V gene. With 9 bases clipped from V and 4 bases from J, the junction kept 5 bases outside the gene matches. The CDR3 is made up of 12 amino acids. Here the CDR3 DNA reads TGTGCCAGGAGACAGGGTAGCACTGAAGCTTTCTTT. Translation: CARRQGSTEAFF.

The genes are TRBV4-1 and TRBJ2-7; 7 bases map to TRBD2. V gave up 0 bases and J gave up 5 bases; unmatched junction bases: 10. The V gene's germline CDR1 is MGHRA and CDR2 YSYEKL. The CDR3 is 16 residues long. The DNA for the CDR3 is TGCGCCAGCAGCCAAGATTTGAGCGGGACGTCGAACGAGCAGTACTTC. Its protein is CASSQDLSGTSNEQYF.

This sequence joins TRBV27 and TRBJ1-2, with 9 bases fitting TRBD1. The CDR3 covers 16 residues. J lost 8 bases, V lost 6 bases, and 16 bases had no gene match. Germline CDR1 is MNHEY and CDR2 is SMNVEV (reference sequence). CDR3 amino acids: CASSLTGGQGVSGYTF. For the CDR3, the DNA is TGTGCCAGCAGCCTCACCGGGGGACAGGGTGTATCGGGCTACACCTTC.

This chain joins TRBV28 and TRBJ1-2; D may be TRBD1 (6 bases). The CDR3 runs 13 residues. Trimming stripped 8 bases from V and 6 bases from J, with 16 bases between. CDR1 and CDR2 from the germline V gene are MDHEN and SYDVKM. CDR3 sequence: CASGVGGANGYTF. CDR3 DNA: TGTGCCAGCGGGGTAGGGGGGGCGAATGGCTACACCTTC.

The chain employs TRBV7-9 and TRBJ2-5; 9 nucleotides agree with TRBD2. CDR3 length: 16 residues. J gave up 1 base and V 0 bases, and 3 bases lay outside the gene matches. Germline-derived CDR1 and CDR2 are SEHNR and FQNEAQ (reference sequence). The CDR3, as DNA: TGTGCCAGCAGCTTAGCGGTGACTAGCGGCCAAGAGACCCAGTACTTC. Translation: CASSLAVTSGQETQYF.

The chain couples TRBV13 to TRBJ1-5; a weak D match, TRBD1 (6 bases). Trimming took off 5 bases at V and 4 bases at J, with 9 bases between the two ends. Germline CDR1 PRHDT, CDR2 FYEKMQ (reference sequence). The CDR3 has 13 amino acids. The CDR3 DNA reads as TGTGCCAGCAGCGGACAGAATAATCAGCCCCAGCATTTT. This translates into CASSGQNNQPQHF.

The chain links TRBV28 to TRBJ1-2, with a possible D match to TRBD1 (6 bases). Germline V gene lookup returns CDR1 MDHEN and CDR2 SYDVKM. V lost 6 bases to trimming and J lost 7 bases, with 18 bases between them. CDR3 size: 14 residues. The CDR3 DNA sequence: TGTGCCAGCAGCAGTCAGGACAGAGTAGGTGGCTACACCTTC. This encodes CASSSQDRVGGYTF.

The genes are TRBV19 and TRBJ1-2; D is possibly TRBD1 (5 bases). V was clipped by 6 bases and J by 0 bases, with 20 bases between them. The CDR3 sequence is 17 residues long. CDR1 LNHDA and CDR2 SQIVND come from the germline V gene (reference sequence). The CDR3 region is CASRIPAGTQSNYGYTF. CDR3 DNA sequence: TGTGCCAGTAGGATCCCAGCCGGGACCCAATCTAACTATGGCTACACCTTC.

In this sample, this clone turned up a few times. The V and J genes are TRBV30 and TRBJ1-1; no reliable D call. Trimming took off 0 bases at V and 4 bases at J, with 3 bases between the two ends. CDR1 GTSNPN and CDR2 SVGIG come from the germline V gene (reference sequence). This CDR3 has 11 amino acids. CDR3 loop: CAWSVTTEAFF. The CDR3 DNA reads as TGTGCCTGGAGTGTAACCACTGAAGCTTTCTTT.

This sequence joins TRBV6-6 and TRBJ1-2; tentative D call: TRBD1 (5 bases). This CDR3 is 13 amino acids long. The V end lost 7 bases, the J end lost 4 bases, and 13 bases lay between the germline ends. CDR1 is MNHNY, CDR2 SVGAGI, per germline (reference sequence). The CDR3, as DNA: TGTGCCAGCACTACCGGGGCCACCTATGGCTACACCTTC. Translation gives CASTTGATYGYTF.

The chain links TRBV11-2 to TRBJ2-1; D is unresolved. CDR1 is SGHAT, CDR2 FQNNGV, per germline. This CDR3 is built from 18 residues. Trimming pared 0 bases from V and 2 bases from J, leaving 17 bases between. The CDR3 nucleotides are TGTGCCAGCAGCTTAGATCTTGTGGAACAGAAACCCTACAATGAGCAGTTCTTC. Protein sequence: CASSLDLVEQKPYNEQFF. The full variable domain, completed using reference TRBV11-2 and TRBJ2-1, is EAGVAQSPRYKIIEKRQSVAFWCNPISGHATLYWYQQILGQGPKLLIQFQNNGVVDDSQLPKDRFSAERLKGVDSTLKIQPAKLEDSAVYLCASSLDLVEQKPYNEQFFGPGTRLTVL.

The chain is built from TRBV4-3 and TRBJ1-2; D possibly corresponds to TRBD1 (5 bases). V lost 0 bases and J 7 bases, leaving 9 bases between the germline ends. The CDR3 sequence is 13 residues long. Germline V gives CDR1 LGHNA, CDR2 YSLEER. In nucleotides, the CDR3 is TGCGCCAGCAGCCAAGATTTAAGGGGTGGCTACACCTTC. Protein product: CASSQDLRGGYTF.

The rearrangement uses TRBV7-2 and TRBJ1-1, with D hard to call. Germline lookup yields CDR1 SGHTA and CDR2 FQGNSA. Trimming took off 6 bases at V and 4 bases at J, with 12 bases between the two ends. The length of the CDR3 is 13 residues. In DNA form, the CDR3 reads TGTGCCAGCAGTCTCCCGGCGGGCACTGAAGCTTTCTTT. Protein sequence: CASSLPAGTEAFF.

The V and J genes are TRBV19 and TRBJ1-4, with TRBD1 matching 8 bases. The V gene end was trimmed by 4 bases and the J gene end by 6 bases; junction bases not matched to a gene: 7. This CDR3 is 15 amino acids long. Germline V CDR1 and CDR2: LNHDA, SQIVND (reference sequence). The CDR3 coding sequence is TGTGCCAGTAGTACCGTCTCAGGGGGCGATGAAAAACTGTTTTTT. Amino acids: CASSTVSGGDEKLFF.

This chain connects TRBV7-2 to TRBJ1-2; 8 positions agree with TRBD1. The CDR3 totals 15 residues. J lost 4 bases, V lost 0 bases, and 4 bases had no gene match. Per the germline V gene, CDR1 is SGHTA and CDR2 is FQGNSA. CDR3 nucleotide sequence: TGTGCCAGCAGCTTAGCGTCAGGGGGCGGCTATGGCTACACCTTC. This sequence encodes CASSLASGGGYGYTF.

The chain uses TRBV15 and TRBJ1-2; 7 bases map to TRBD1. The V and J ends lost 6 bases and 6 bases, in that order; junction bases with no gene match: 13. The length of the CDR3 is 15 residues. From germline, CDR1 is LNHNV and CDR2 YYDKDF (reference sequence). The CDR3 nucleotides are TGTGCCACCAGGGAGGGGACAGTAGGTAGCCATGGCTACACCTTC. Encoded protein: CATREGTVGSHGYTF. Complete variable domain (other parts from reference TRBV15 and TRBJ1-2): DAMVIQNPRYQVTQFGKPVTLSCSQTLNHNVMYWYQQKSSQAPKLLFHYYDKDFNNEADTPDNFQSRRPNTSFCFLDIRSPGLGDTAMYLCATREGTVGSHGYTFGSGTRLTVV.

The V and J genes are TRBV18 and TRBJ2-3; weak D call: TRBD2 (5 bases). CDR3 length: 14 amino acids. Germline V CDR1 and CDR2: KGHSH, LQKENI. The germline V and J ends were trimmed by 0 bases and 9 bases, with 13 bases remaining between them. The CDR3 region has the DNA TGTGCCAGCTCACCACCTACGGCGAGGGAGACGCAGTATTTT. Amino acids: CASSPPTARETQYF.

The chain combines TRBV12-5 with TRBJ1-2; D gene unclear. V was clipped by 7 bases and J by 13 bases, with 19 bases between them. The CDR3 length is 12 residues. Germline loops: CDR1 LGHNT, CDR2 FRNRAP. This CDR3 is CASAHAGGLGTF. In DNA, the CDR3 is TGTGCTAGTGCCCATGCGGGTGGGCTGGGCACCTTC.

V gene TRBV11-3 combines with J gene TRBJ1-1; a possible D gene is TRBD1 (6 bases). Germline V CDR1 and CDR2: SGHNT, YENEEA. The germline V and J ends were trimmed by 1 base and 8 bases, with 11 bases remaining between them. CDR3 size: 13 residues. CDR3 bases: TGTGCCAGCAGCTTAGGGGGGGCGAGGGAAGCTTTCTTT. As protein: CASSLGGAREAFF. Together with reference TRBV11-3 and TRBJ1-1, the CDR3 gives the full variable domain: EAGVVQSPRYKIIEKKQPVAFWCNPISGHNTLYWYLQNLGQGPELLIRYENEEAVDDSQLPKDRFSAERLKGVDSTLKIQPAELGDSAVYLCASSLGGAREAFFGQGTRLTVV.

A remark on this clone: Additional DNA sequences in this sample encode the identical CDR3. V usage is TRBV7-8 and J usage is TRBJ2-5; no reliable D call. The CDR3 consists of 14 residues. Germline CDR1 SGHVS, CDR2 FQNEAQ. V lost 1 base to trimming and J lost 7 bases, with 13 bases between them. CDR3: CASSLGDRRGTQYF. The CDR3 DNA sequence: TGTGCCAGCAGCTTAGGAGACCGCCGTGGGACCCAGTACTTC. Based on the CDR3 plus reference TRBV7-8 and TRBJ2-5, the full variable domain is GAGVSQSPRYKVAKRGQDVALRCDPISGHVSLFWYQQALGQGPEFLTYFQNEAQLDKSGLPSDRFFAERPEGSVSTLKIQRTQQEDSAVYLCASSLGDRRGTQYFGPGTRLLVL.

The chain carries TRBV7-2 and TRBJ2-1, with D tentatively TRBD2 (5 bases). This CDR3 region has 15 residues. The V gene's germline CDR1 is SGHTA and CDR2 FQGNSA. Deletions cut 1 base from V and 9 bases from J, with 16 bases between. The CDR3 DNA sequence: TGTGCCAGCAGCTTAGAAACTAGTGTGGTGAGTGAGCAGTTCTTC. This sequence encodes CASSLETSVVSEQFF. Complete variable domain (other parts from reference TRBV7-2 and TRBJ2-1): GAGVSQSPSNKVTEKGKDVELRCDPISGHTALYWYRQSLGQGLEFLIYFQGNSAPDKSGLPSDRFSAERTGGSVSTLTIQRTQQEDSAVYLCASSLETSVVSEQFFGPGTRLTVL.

The chain has TRBV4-1 and TRBJ1-1; D is unclear. CDR1 is MGHRA and CDR2 is YSYEKL in the germline V gene. Trimming shortened V by 4 bases and J by 2 bases, and 17 bases separated the two germline ends. This CDR3 is 16 amino acids long. The CDR3 loop reads CASSLFRLPLNTEAFF. CDR3 bases: TGCGCCAGCAGCCTATTCAGGCTGCCGCTAAACACTGAAGCTTTCTTT.